Below are 6 T cell receptor beta chains sequenced from a single sample in a study of T cell responses to AZD1222 COVID-19 vaccine. Sequencing was performed with immunoSEQ multiplex PCR; in TCRdb, only in-frame clones are kept and a portion is missing. The repertoire consists of under 30,000 clones, with roughly 90% occurring once and the leading ten covering around 8%. Sequences were derived from peripheral blood, sampled 28 days after the second AZD1222 dose. The receptors here all came from an adult who received the AZD1222 COVID-19 vaccine.

This chain links TRBV19 with TRBJ2-1, with D unresolved. V lost 3 bases and J lost 4, with 13 bases in between. This CDR3 has 15 residues. CDR1 LNHDA and CDR2 SQIVND come from the germline V gene (reference sequence). CDR3 in amino acids: CASSISGNAYNEQFF. The CDR3 DNA sequence: TGTGCCAGTAGTATCTCCGGAAACGCTTACAATGAGCAGTTCTTC.

This clone showed up just once. V gene TRBV12-3 or TRBV12-4 combines with J gene TRBJ1-2; D gene uncertain. CDR3 size: 11 residues. With 4 bases removed from V and 10 bases from J, the gap between germline ends came to 10 bases. CDR3 residues: CASSSVEDYTF. CDR3 bases: TGTGCCAGCAGTTCCGTCGAGGACTACACCTTC.

The chain joins TRBV11-2 to TRBJ2-7; D is undetermined. CDR3 length: 13 residues. The ends were cut back, 5 bases at V and 3 bases at J, with 11 bases in the middle. The V gene's germline CDR1 is SGHAT and CDR2 FQNNGV. The CDR3 region has the DNA TGTGCCAGCAGCCCCATTCAGGACTACGAGCAGTACTTC. This sequence encodes CASSPIQDYEQYF.

The V gene is TRBV7-6, the J gene TRBJ2-1; D might be TRBD2 (6 bases). Trimming cost V 9 bases and J 5 bases, with 17 bases left between them. Germline V gene sequence: CDR1 SGHVS, CDR2 FNYEAQ. This CDR3 is 14 amino acids long. CDR3 protein: CASLPGLNNNEQFF. The DNA for the CDR3 is TGTGCCAGTTTACCGGGACTGAACAACAATGAGCAGTTCTTC. Filled out from reference TRBV7-6 and TRBJ2-1, the complete variable domain reads GAGVSQSPRYKVTKRGQDVALRCDPISGHVSLYWYRQALGQGPEFLTYFNYEAQQDKSGLPNDRFSAERPEGSISTLTIQRTEQRDSAMYRCASLPGLNNNEQFFGPGTRLTVL.

The chain recombines TRBV19 with TRBJ1-1, with a possible D match to TRBD1 (6 bases). V was cut by 7 bases and J by 1 base, with 19 bases left in between. Per germline, CDR1 LNHDA and CDR2 SQIVND (reference sequence). This CDR3 region has 16 residues. The CDR3 loop reads CASTLYRAWENTEAFF. CDR3 nucleotide sequence: TGTGCCAGTACCCTTTACAGGGCCTGGGAGAACACTGAAGCTTTCTTT.

The chain uses TRBV11-3 and TRBJ1-2, with D unresolved. The V end lost 2 bases, the J end lost 8 bases, and 12 bases lay between the germline ends. The CDR3 is 13 amino acids. Germline V gene lookup returns CDR1 SGHNT and CDR2 YENEEA. The CDR3, as DNA: TGTGCCAGCAGCTTAACCGGTTGGCGCGGCTACACCTTC. Encoded protein: CASSLTGWRGYTF. The full variable domain, rest sourced from reference TRBV11-3 and TRBJ1-2, is EAGVVQSPRYKIIEKKQPVAFWCNPISGHNTLYWYLQNLGQGPELLIRYENEEAVDDSQLPKDRFSAERLKGVDSTLKIQPAELGDSAVYLCASSLTGWRGYTFGSGTRLTVV.